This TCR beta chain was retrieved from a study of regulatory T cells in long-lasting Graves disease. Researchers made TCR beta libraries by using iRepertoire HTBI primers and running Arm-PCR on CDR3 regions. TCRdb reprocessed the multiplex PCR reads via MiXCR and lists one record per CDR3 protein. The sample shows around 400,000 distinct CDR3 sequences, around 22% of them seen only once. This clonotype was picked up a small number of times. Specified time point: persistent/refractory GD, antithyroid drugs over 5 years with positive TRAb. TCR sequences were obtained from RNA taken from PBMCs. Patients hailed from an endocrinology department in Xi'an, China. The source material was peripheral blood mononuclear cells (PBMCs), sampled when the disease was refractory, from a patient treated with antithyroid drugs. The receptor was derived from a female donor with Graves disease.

The CDR3 DNA reads TGCAGTGCTACCCGGGGACAGAGATACGAGCAGTACTTC. It yields the protein CSATRGQRYEQYF. This sequence joins TRBV20-1 and TRBJ2-7, with 7 bases identical to TRBD1. The CDR3 consists of 13 residues. Germline CDR1 is DFQATT and CDR2 is SNEGSKA (reference sequence). With 4 bases clipped from V and 4 bases from J, the junction kept 7 bases outside the gene matches.